A selection of T cell receptor beta chains follows, all from one sample in a study of blood T cell repertoires in COVID-19. TCRdb keeps only in-frame clones here, not all; method: immunoSEQ multiplex PCR. The repertoire includes tens of thousands of clones, 84% of them detected once, and 25% to 30% sits in the top ten. Sequencing used peripheral blood. The receptors were gathered from a human donor in a cohort sampled during active COVID-19. Both conserved end residues are part of each CDR3. Fields, in order: V gene, D gene, J gene, clone size, CDR3 protein, CDR3 DNA. A D gene is named only where the DNA matches it firmly. A clone size is listed for some rows: how often the clone was seen (once, few, many), or a class if it is expanded.

v_call: TRBV4-1
d_call: -
j_call: TRBJ1-5
clone_size: once
cdr3_aa: CASSPVSTGLPKHF
cdr3_nt: TGCGCCAGCAGCCCCGTATCTACAGGGCTACCCAAGCATTTT

v_call: TRBV4-1
d_call: -
j_call: TRBJ1-5
clone_size: -
cdr3_aa: CASSQWRGEQPQHF
cdr3_nt: TGCGCCAGCAGCCAATGGAGGGGAGAACAGCCCCAGCATTTT

v_call: TRBV5-1
d_call: -
j_call: TRBJ2-2
clone_size: -
cdr3_aa: CASSHTGGELFF
cdr3_nt: TGCGCCAGCAGCCACACGGGCGGGGAGCTGTTTTTT

v_call: TRBV18
d_call: -
j_call: TRBJ1-6
clone_size: -
cdr3_aa: CASSQGSNSPLHF
cdr3_nt: TGTGCCAGCTCACAGGGGTCTAATTCACCCCTCCACTTT

v_call: TRBV7-9
d_call: TRBD2
j_call: TRBJ2-7
clone_size: -
cdr3_aa: CASSLSGGRYEQYF
cdr3_nt: TGTGCCAGCAGCTTATCCGGGGGGAGATACGAGCAGTACTTC

v_call: TRBV6-5
d_call: -
j_call: TRBJ2-1
clone_size: -
cdr3_aa: CASSNTGNEQFF
cdr3_nt: TGTGCCAGCAGTAACACCGGGAATGAGCAGTTCTTC

v_call: TRBV5-4
d_call: -
j_call: TRBJ2-5
clone_size: -
cdr3_aa: CASSLQRPGKETQYF
cdr3_nt: TGTGCCAGCAGCTTACAGCGCCCGGGAAAAGAGACCCAGTACTTC

v_call: TRBV6-5
d_call: -
j_call: TRBJ2-1
clone_size: -
cdr3_aa: CASRISPVSYNEQFF
cdr3_nt: TGTGCCAGCAGGATAAGTCCAGTTTCCTACAATGAGCAGTTCTTC

v_call: TRBV5-1
d_call: TRBD1
j_call: TRBJ1-1
clone_size: -
cdr3_aa: CASSPAAGTVNTEAFF
cdr3_nt: TGCGCCAGCAGCCCCGCGGCCGGGACAGTGAACACTGAAGCTTTCTTT

v_call: TRBV27
d_call: TRBD1
j_call: TRBJ2-7
clone_size: -
cdr3_aa: CASSFRWDRSYEQYF
cdr3_nt: TGTGCCAGCAGTTTTAGATGGGACAGGAGCTACGAGCAGTACTTC

v_call: TRBV2
d_call: -
j_call: TRBJ2-7
clone_size: -
cdr3_aa: CASSVTAVSYEQYF
cdr3_nt: TGTGCCAGCAGTGTGACAGCTGTATCCTACGAGCAGTACTTC

v_call: TRBV11-2
d_call: -
j_call: TRBJ1-1
clone_size: -
cdr3_aa: CASSLDVTTGRAFF
cdr3_nt: TGTGCCAGCAGCTTAGATGTAACTACCGGTCGAGCTTTCTTT

v_call: TRBV27
d_call: -
j_call: TRBJ2-5
clone_size: -
cdr3_aa: CASSLWADPRVETQYF
cdr3_nt: TGTGCCAGCAGTTTATGGGCGGATCCGAGGGTAGAGACCCAGTACTTC

v_call: TRBV10-2
d_call: -
j_call: TRBJ1-1
clone_size: -
cdr3_aa: CAVEATPQGGTEAFF
cdr3_nt: TGCGCCGTTGAGGCTACCCCGCAGGGAGGCACTGAAGCTTTCTTT

v_call: TRBV5-4
d_call: TRBD1
j_call: TRBJ2-6
clone_size: -
cdr3_aa: CASSLWGQGGANVLTF
cdr3_nt: TGTGCCAGCAGCTTGTGGGGACAGGGGGGGGCCAACGTCCTGACTTTC

v_call: TRBV9
d_call: TRBD2
j_call: TRBJ2-2
clone_size: -
cdr3_aa: CASRLGSGGTGELFF
cdr3_nt: TGTGCCAGCCGCCTAGGTAGCGGGGGCACCGGGGAGCTGTTTTTT

v_call: TRBV28
d_call: TRBD2
j_call: TRBJ2-5
clone_size: -
cdr3_aa: CASSFLGLAIQTQYF
cdr3_nt: TGTGCCAGCAGTTTCCTGGGACTAGCTATACAGACCCAGTACTTC

v_call: TRBV29-1
d_call: -
j_call: TRBJ2-7
clone_size: -
cdr3_aa: CSVWDNNEQYF
cdr3_nt: TGCAGCGTTTGGGACAACAACGAGCAGTACTTC

v_call: TRBV10-3
d_call: TRBD2
j_call: TRBJ2-5
clone_size: -
cdr3_aa: CAISESTSGGLQETQYF
cdr3_nt: TGTGCCATCAGTGAGTCTACTAGCGGGGGACTACAAGAGACCCAGTACTTC

v_call: TRBV5-4
d_call: -
j_call: TRBJ2-5
clone_size: -
cdr3_aa: CASSLGGGGETQYF
cdr3_nt: TGTGCCAGCAGCTTGGGAGGTGGAGGGGAGACCCAGTACTTC

v_call: TRBV11-3
d_call: TRBD1
j_call: TRBJ2-5
clone_size: -
cdr3_aa: CASSFDRDRGERGETQYF
cdr3_nt: TGTGCCAGCAGCTTCGACCGGGACAGGGGGGAACGGGGGGAGACCCAGTACTTC

v_call: TRBV2
d_call: TRBD2
j_call: TRBJ2-3
clone_size: -
cdr3_aa: CASSRRWGRGTDTQYF
cdr3_nt: TGTGCCAGCAGTAGACGTTGGGGGAGGGGCACAGATACGCAGTATTTT

v_call: TRBV2
d_call: TRBD2
j_call: TRBJ2-3
clone_size: -
cdr3_aa: CASRKRGGVTDTQYF
cdr3_nt: TGTGCCAGCAGGAAGCGGGGGGGCGTGACAGATACGCAGTATTTT

v_call: TRBV15
d_call: -
j_call: TRBJ1-3
clone_size: few
cdr3_aa: CATSRDWTASPREYGNTIYF
cdr3_nt: TGTGCCACCAGCAGAGATTGGACAGCCTCACCGAGGGAATATGGAAACACCATATATTTT

v_call: TRBV10-2
d_call: TRBD1
j_call: TRBJ1-4
clone_size: once
cdr3_aa: CASSDPGGRGEKLFF
cdr3_nt: TGCGCCAGCAGCGATCCAGGGGGTAGAGGCGAAAAACTGTTTTTT

v_call: TRBV11-3
d_call: -
j_call: TRBJ1-6
clone_size: -
cdr3_aa: CASSFSGSGNSPLHF
cdr3_nt: TGTGCCAGCAGCTTCTCGGGTTCAGGGAACTCACCCCTCCACTTT

v_call: TRBV2
d_call: TRBD1
j_call: TRBJ2-5
clone_size: -
cdr3_aa: CASSVDRAETQYF
cdr3_nt: TGTGCCAGCAGTGTGGACAGGGCTGAGACCCAGTACTTC

v_call: TRBV6-5
d_call: TRBD2
j_call: TRBJ2-7
clone_size: -
cdr3_aa: CASSSQGGIYEQYF
cdr3_nt: TGTGCCAGCAGCTCCCAGGGAGGGATCTACGAGCAGTACTTC

v_call: TRBV18
d_call: -
j_call: TRBJ2-5
clone_size: -
cdr3_aa: CASSPLGRGETQYF
cdr3_nt: TGTGCCAGCTCACCTTTGGGAAGGGGAGAGACCCAGTACTTC

v_call: TRBV28
d_call: TRBD1
j_call: TRBJ1-2
clone_size: few
cdr3_aa: CASRGGNNYGYTF
cdr3_nt: TGTGCCAGCAGAGGGGGCAATAACTATGGCTACACCTTC

v_call: TRBV9
d_call: TRBD2
j_call: TRBJ2-5
clone_size: -
cdr3_aa: CASSGLAGAQETQYF
cdr3_nt: TGTGCCAGCAGCGGGCTAGCGGGGGCACAAGAGACCCAGTACTTC

v_call: TRBV28
d_call: TRBD1
j_call: TRBJ2-7
clone_size: -
cdr3_aa: CASSFPPGTGVPYEQYF
cdr3_nt: TGTGCCAGCAGTTTCCCACCCGGGACAGGGGTTCCCTACGAGCAGTACTTC

v_call: TRBV5-6
d_call: -
j_call: TRBJ2-3
clone_size: -
cdr3_aa: CASSWARTDTQYF
cdr3_nt: TGTGCCAGCAGCTGGGCCCGCACAGATACGCAGTATTTT

v_call: TRBV7-9
d_call: TRBD1
j_call: TRBJ2-1
clone_size: -
cdr3_aa: CASSLSRDRVLGGQFF
cdr3_nt: TGTGCCAGCAGCTTAAGCCGGGACAGGGTCTTGGGGGGTCAGTTCTTC

v_call: TRBV2
d_call: -
j_call: TRBJ2-1
clone_size: -
cdr3_aa: CASSAWAGNYNEQFF
cdr3_nt: TGTGCCAGCAGTGCGTGGGCAGGGAACTACAATGAGCAGTTCTTC

v_call: TRBV7-7
d_call: TRBD1
j_call: TRBJ2-5
clone_size: -
cdr3_aa: CASSHNPGGEETQYF
cdr3_nt: TGTGCCAGCAGCCACAACCCAGGGGGAGAAGAGACCCAGTACTTC

v_call: TRBV6-5
d_call: -
j_call: TRBJ2-5
clone_size: -
cdr3_aa: CAASGVAVTQYF
cdr3_nt: TGTGCCGCGAGCGGAGTTGCCGTGACCCAGTACTTC

v_call: TRBV4-3
d_call: -
j_call: TRBJ1-2
clone_size: few
cdr3_aa: CASSQGQASLNYGYTF
cdr3_nt: TGCGCCAGCAGCCAAGGACAGGCTTCACTTAACTATGGCTACACCTTC

v_call: TRBV6-2/TRBV6-3
d_call: -
j_call: TRBJ1-2
clone_size: few
cdr3_aa: CASSSGAYGYTF
cdr3_nt: TGTGCCAGCAGTTCAGGGGCCTATGGCTACACCTTC

v_call: TRBV20-1
d_call: -
j_call: TRBJ1-4
clone_size: -
cdr3_aa: CSASKSRNQKLFF
cdr3_nt: TGCAGTGCTAGTAAGAGCAGGAACCAAAAACTGTTTTTT

v_call: TRBV15
d_call: TRBD2
j_call: TRBJ2-3
clone_size: -
cdr3_aa: CATSRDSRLAGGTDTQYF
cdr3_nt: TGTGCCACCAGCAGAGATTCTCGGCTAGCGGGGGGCACAGATACGCAGTATTTT

v_call: TRBV28
d_call: TRBD2
j_call: TRBJ2-7
clone_size: -
cdr3_aa: CASSTQGGISYEQYF
cdr3_nt: TGTGCCAGCAGTACGCAGGGAGGGATCTCCTACGAGCAGTACTTC

v_call: TRBV2
d_call: -
j_call: TRBJ1-2
clone_size: few
cdr3_aa: CASSQGSDYGYTF
cdr3_nt: TGTGCCAGCAGCCAGGGCTCTGACTATGGCTACACCTTC

v_call: TRBV28
d_call: -
j_call: TRBJ1-1
clone_size: -
cdr3_aa: CASSLTRANTEAFF
cdr3_nt: TGTGCCAGCAGTTTAACCAGGGCCAACACTGAAGCTTTCTTT

v_call: TRBV7-8
d_call: -
j_call: TRBJ2-2
clone_size: -
cdr3_aa: CASSFSRELFF
cdr3_nt: TGTGCCAGCAGCTTCTCCCGGGAGCTGTTTTTT